This TCR beta chain is drawn from a study of blood T cells in healthy people across ages. Losses at the gene ends were 6 bases for V and 8 bases for J; bases not matched to a gene: 9. The CDR3 has 16 residues. Germline CDR1 is SGHTA and CDR2 is FQGNSA. The authors ran a second PCR of 7 to 11 cycles using a sample-barcoded 5' primer and a J-beta primer mix. TCRdb re-called the 5' RACE reads with MiXCR, one entry per CDR3 protein. The sample lists approximately 1.5 million distinct CDR3 sequences; around 35% were seen once. Study-wide results and limits: In long-lived donors, naive CD4+ cell counts and diversity exceeded those of aged donors. The unsorted PBMCs prevented any conclusive comparison of naive versus antigen-experienced cells.

Comments on this clonotype: The antigen is not known.

V and J are TRBV7-2 and TRBJ1-6, with 11 bases aligning to TRBD1. The specimen sequenced was blood. This clonotype was sampled from a woman in her twenties or thirties in good health. As DNA, the CDR3 is TGTGCCAGCAGTTCTACGGGGACAGGGGGATATTCACCCCTCCACTTT. Translation gives CASSSTGTGGYSPLHF.